Listed here are 2 T cell receptor beta chains from one sample, sequenced in a study of cytomegalovirus exposure and HLA in healthy donors. In the PCR, 60 Vbeta and 13 Jbeta primers were used. Some clones are missing from TCRdb's copy, which holds only in-frame ones; the method was immunoSEQ multiplex PCR. The sample yields approximately 190,000 clones, roughly 82% seen once. Sequenced sample: PBMCs. These receptors all come from a woman in her forties or fifties in good health and CMV-seropositive.

This chain connects TRBV11-2 to TRBJ2-1; 12 nucleotides agree with TRBD2. The CDR3 totals 16 residues. Per the germline V gene, CDR1 is SGHAT and CDR2 is FQNNGV. Germline trimming cut 1 base from V and 9 bases from J; bases unmatched to any gene: 7. This chain's CDR3 is CASSLGLAGGQGEQFF. The CDR3 bases are TGTGCCAGCAGCTTAGGGCTAGCGGGGGGGCAGGGTGAGCAGTTCTTC.

This chain connects TRBV4-1 to TRBJ2-5, with TRBD2 matching 11 bases. V was pared by 4 bases and J by 5 bases, with 9 bases of the junction left unmatched. The germline V gene has CDR1 MGHRA and CDR2 YSYEKL. The CDR3 is made up of 16 amino acids. CDR3 DNA: TGCGCCAGCAGCCCACAACTCCGACTAGCGGGGGAGACCCAGTACTTC. It codes for CASSPQLRLAGETQYF.